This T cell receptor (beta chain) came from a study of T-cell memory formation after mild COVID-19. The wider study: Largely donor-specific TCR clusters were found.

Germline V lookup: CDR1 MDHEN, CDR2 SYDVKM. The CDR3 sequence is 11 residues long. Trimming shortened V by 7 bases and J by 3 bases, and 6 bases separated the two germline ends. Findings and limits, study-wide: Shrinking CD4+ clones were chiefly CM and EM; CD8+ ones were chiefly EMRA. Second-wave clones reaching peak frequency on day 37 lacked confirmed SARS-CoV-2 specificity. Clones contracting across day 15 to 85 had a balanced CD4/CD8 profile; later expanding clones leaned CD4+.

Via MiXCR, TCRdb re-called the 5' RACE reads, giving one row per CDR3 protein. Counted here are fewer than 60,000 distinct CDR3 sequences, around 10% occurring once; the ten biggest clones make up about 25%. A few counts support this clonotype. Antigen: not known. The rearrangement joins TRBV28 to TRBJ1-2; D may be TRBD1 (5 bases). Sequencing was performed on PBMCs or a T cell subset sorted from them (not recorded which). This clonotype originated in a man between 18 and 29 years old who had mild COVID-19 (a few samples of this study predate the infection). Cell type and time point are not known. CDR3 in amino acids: CASIQDYGYTF. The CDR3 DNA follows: TGTGCCAGCATACAGGACTATGGCTACACCTTC.